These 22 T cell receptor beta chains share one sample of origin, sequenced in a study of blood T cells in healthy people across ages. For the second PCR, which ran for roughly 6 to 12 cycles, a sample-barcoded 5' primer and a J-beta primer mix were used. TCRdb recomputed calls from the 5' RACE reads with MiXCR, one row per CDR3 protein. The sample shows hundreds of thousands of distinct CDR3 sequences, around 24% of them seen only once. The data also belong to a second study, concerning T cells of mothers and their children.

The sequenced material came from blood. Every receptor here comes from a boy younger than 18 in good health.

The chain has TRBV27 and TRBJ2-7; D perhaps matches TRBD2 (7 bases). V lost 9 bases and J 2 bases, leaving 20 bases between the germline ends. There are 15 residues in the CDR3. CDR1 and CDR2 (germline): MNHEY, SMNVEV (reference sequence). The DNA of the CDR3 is TGTGCCAGTGCGGGGCGGGGGCGCTCCCCCTACGAGCAGTACTTC. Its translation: CASAGRGRSPYEQYF.

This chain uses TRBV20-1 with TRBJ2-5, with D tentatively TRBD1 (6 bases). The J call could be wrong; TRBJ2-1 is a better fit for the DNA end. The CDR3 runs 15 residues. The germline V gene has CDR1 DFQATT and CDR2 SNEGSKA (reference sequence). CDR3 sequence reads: CSASPTRTANNEQFF. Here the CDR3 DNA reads TGCAGTGCTAGCCCCACCCGGACAGCCAACAATGAGCAGTTCTTC.

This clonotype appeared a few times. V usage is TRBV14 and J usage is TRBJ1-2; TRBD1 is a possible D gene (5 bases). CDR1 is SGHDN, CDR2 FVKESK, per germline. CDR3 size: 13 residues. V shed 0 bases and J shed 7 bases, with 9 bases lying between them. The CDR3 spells CASSQDFGGGYTF. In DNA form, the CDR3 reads TGTGCCAGCAGCCAAGATTTTGGGGGTGGCTACACCTTC.

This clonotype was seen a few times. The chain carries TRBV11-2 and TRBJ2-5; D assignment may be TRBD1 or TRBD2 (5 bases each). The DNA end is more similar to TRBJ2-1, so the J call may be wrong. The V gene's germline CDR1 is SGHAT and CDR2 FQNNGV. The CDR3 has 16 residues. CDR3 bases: TGTGCCAGCAGCTTAGTGGACGTGGGGGTATACAATGAGCAGTTCTTC. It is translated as CASSLVDVGVYNEQFF.

CDR3 amino acids: CVTKRRYPALRQANTEAFF. CDR3 in DNA: TGTGTCACCAAAAGAAGGTACCCAGCCCTCCGACAGGCGAACACTGAAGCTTTCTTT. The chain recombines TRBV6-2 or TRBV6-3 with TRBJ1-1; D might be TRBD1 (6 bases). Germline CDR1 and CDR2: MNHEY and SVGEGT. The CDR3 has 19 amino acids.

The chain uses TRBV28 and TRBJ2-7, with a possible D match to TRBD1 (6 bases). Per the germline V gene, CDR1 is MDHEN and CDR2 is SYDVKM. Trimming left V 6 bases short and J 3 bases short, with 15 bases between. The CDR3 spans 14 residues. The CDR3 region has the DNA TGTGCCAGCAGCCCGGGGACACCAGACTACGAGCAGTACTTC. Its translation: CASSPGTPDYEQYF.

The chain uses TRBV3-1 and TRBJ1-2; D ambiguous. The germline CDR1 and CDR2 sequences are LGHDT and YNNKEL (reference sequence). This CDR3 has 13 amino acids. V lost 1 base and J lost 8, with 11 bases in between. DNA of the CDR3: TGTGCCAGCAGCCAAGCCCATTGGTTGGGCTACACCTTC. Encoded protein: CASSQAHWLGYTF.

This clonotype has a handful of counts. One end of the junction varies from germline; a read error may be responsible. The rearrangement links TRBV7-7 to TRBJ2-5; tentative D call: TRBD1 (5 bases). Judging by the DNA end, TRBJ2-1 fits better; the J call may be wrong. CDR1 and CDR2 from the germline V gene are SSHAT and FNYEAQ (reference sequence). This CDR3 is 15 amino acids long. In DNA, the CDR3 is TGTGCTAGCAGCCTGACAGCTACGCAACACAATGAGCAGTTCTTC. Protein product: CASSLTATQHNEQFF.

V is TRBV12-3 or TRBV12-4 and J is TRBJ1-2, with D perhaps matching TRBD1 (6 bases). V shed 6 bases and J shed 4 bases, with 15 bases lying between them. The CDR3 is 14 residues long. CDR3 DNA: TGTGCCAGCAGCCAGGGAGGGGGTGTCTATGGCTACACCTTC. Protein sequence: CASSQGGGVYGYTF.

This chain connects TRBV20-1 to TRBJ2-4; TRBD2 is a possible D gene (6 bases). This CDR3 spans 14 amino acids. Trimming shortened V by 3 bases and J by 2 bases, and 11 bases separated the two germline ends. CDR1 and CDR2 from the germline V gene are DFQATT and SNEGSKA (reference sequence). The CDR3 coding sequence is TGCAGTGCTAGCGGGAGTCGACCCAAAAACATTCAGTACTTC. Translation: CSASGSRPKNIQYF.

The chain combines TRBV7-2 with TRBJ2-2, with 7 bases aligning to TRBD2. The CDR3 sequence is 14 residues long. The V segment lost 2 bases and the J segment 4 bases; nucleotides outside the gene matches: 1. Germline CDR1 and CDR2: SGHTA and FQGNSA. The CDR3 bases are TGTGCCAGCAGCTTAAGGGAGGGCACCGGGGAGCTGTTTTTT. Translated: CASSLREGTGELFF. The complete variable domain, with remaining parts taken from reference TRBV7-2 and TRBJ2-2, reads GAGVSQSPSNKVTEKGKDVELRCDPISGHTALYWYRQSLGQGLEFLIYFQGNSAPDKSGLPSDRFSAERTGGSVSTLTIQRTQQEDSAVYLCASSLREGTGELFFGEGSRLTVL.

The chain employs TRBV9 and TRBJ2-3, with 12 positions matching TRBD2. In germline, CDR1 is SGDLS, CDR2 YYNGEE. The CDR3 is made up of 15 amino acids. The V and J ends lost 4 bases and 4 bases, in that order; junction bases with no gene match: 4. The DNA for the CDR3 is TGTGCCAGCAGCATGACTAGCGGGAGTGCAGATACGCAGTATTTT. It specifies CASSMTSGSADTQYF.

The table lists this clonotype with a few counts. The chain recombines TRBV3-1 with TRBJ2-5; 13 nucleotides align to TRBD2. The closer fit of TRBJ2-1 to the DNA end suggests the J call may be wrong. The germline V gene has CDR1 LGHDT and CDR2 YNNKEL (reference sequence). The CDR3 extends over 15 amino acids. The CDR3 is CASSQTSGGGNEQFF. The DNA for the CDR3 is TGTGCCAGCAGCCAAACTAGCGGGGGGGGCAATGAGCAGTTCTTC.

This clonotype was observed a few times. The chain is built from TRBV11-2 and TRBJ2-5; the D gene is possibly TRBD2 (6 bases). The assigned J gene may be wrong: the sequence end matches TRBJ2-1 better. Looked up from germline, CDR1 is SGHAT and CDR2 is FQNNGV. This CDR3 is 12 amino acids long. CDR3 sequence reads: CASNWGGNEQFF. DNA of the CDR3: TGTGCCAGCAACTGGGGAGGAAATGAGCAGTTCTTC.

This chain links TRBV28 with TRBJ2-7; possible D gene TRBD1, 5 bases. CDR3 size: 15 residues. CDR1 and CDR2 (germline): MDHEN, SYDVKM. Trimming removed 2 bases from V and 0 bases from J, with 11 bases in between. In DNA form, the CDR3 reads TGTGCCAGCAGTTTACGCCAGGGTTTCTCCTACGAGCAGTACTTC. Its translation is CASSLRQGFSYEQYF.

CDR3 amino acids: CSVGSGRPFTCEQYF. The CDR3 coding sequence is TGCAGCGTTGGGAGCGGGCGGCCCTTTACCTGCGAGCAGTACTTC. The chain joins TRBV29-1 to TRBJ2-7, with TRBD2 as a possible D gene (6 bases). Looked up from germline, CDR1 is SQVTM and CDR2 is ANQGSEA. V was cut by 4 bases and J by 6 bases, with 22 bases left in between. The CDR3 totals 15 residues.

CDR3 sequence reads: CASSGGALAYTGELFF. CDR3 DNA sequence: TGTGCCAGCAGCGGAGGGGCTCTAGCGTACACCGGGGAGCTGTTTTTT. The chain couples TRBV3-1 to TRBJ2-2; D might be TRBD2 (6 bases). Germline V lookup: CDR1 LGHDT, CDR2 YNNKEL (reference sequence). The V end was cut by 5 bases, the J end by 3 bases, with 16 bases between. The CDR3 contains 16 residues.

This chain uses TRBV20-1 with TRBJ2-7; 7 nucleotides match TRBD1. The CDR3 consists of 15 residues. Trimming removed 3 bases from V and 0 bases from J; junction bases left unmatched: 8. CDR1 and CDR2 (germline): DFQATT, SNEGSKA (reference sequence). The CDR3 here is CSARTLTGYSYEQYF. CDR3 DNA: TGCAGTGCTAGGACTCTGACAGGGTACTCCTACGAGCAGTACTTC.

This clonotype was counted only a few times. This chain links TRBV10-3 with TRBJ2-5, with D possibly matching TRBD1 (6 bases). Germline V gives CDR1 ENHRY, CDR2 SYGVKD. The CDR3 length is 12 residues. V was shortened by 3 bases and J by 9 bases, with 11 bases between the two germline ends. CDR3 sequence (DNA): TGTGCCATCAGTGACCAGGACAGCCCCCAGTACTTC. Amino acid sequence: CAISDQDSPQYF.

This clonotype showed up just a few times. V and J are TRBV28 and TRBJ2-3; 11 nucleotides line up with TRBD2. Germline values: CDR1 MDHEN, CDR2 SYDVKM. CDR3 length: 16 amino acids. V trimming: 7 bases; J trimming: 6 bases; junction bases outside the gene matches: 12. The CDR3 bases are TGTGCCAGCACTCGGGGTAGCGGGGGGGCCGCGGATACGCAGTATTTT. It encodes CASTRGSGGAADTQYF.

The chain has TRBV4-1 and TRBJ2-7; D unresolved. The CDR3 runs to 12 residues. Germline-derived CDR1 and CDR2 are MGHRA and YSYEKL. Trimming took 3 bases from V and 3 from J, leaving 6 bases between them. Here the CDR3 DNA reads TGCGCCAGCAGCCAGCAGGACTACGAGCAGTACTTC. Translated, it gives CASSQQDYEQYF.

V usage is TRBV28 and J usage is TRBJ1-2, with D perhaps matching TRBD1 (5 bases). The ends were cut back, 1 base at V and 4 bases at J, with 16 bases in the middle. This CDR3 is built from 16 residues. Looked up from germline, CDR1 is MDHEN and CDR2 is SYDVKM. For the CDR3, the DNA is TGTGCCAGCAGTTTATCATCCGGGGCAGGCCCCTATGGCTACACCTTC. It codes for CASSLSSGAGPYGYTF.